Listed below are T cell receptor beta chains from one sample, sequenced in a study of tissue T cells after allogeneic stem cell transplantation. Clones were sequenced by immunoSEQ multiplex PCR, and TCRdb holds only the in-frame ones, with some missing. The sample lists fewer than 30,000 clones; approximately 85% were seen once. Material: blood, obtained before transplantation. Source of these receptors: a woman aged 18 to 50 who later had graft-versus-host disease after an allogeneic stem cell transplant. Each CDR3 is given with its conserved first and last residue. Each record gives: D gene, CDR3 length, J gene, V gene, clone size, CDR3 protein, CDR3 DNA. D genes are given only for firm matches. The listing skips clone size in some rows; elsewhere it reads once, few, many or a size class.

>.|14|TRBJ2-7|TRBV4-3|once
CASSQGTIGYEQYF
TGCGCCAGCAGCCAGGGGACAATCGGGTACGAGCAGTACTTC
>.|13|TRBJ1-1|TRBV27|.
CASSLLRGKEAFF
TGTGCCAGCAGTTTATTGAGGGGGAAGGAAGCTTTCTTT
>TRBD2|13|TRBJ2-5|TRBV6-2/TRBV6-3|.
CASSYSPLAGEYF
TGTGCCAGCAGTTACTCTCCTCTGGCGGGGGAGTACTTC
>.|15|TRBJ2-1|TRBV4-1|.
CASSPSGEGWNEQFF
TGCGCCAGCAGTCCAAGCGGTGAGGGCTGGAATGAGCAGTTCTTC
>TRBD1|13|TRBJ2-1|TRBV27|.
CASRTGESNEQFF
TGTGCCAGCAGAACAGGGGAATCGAATGAGCAGTTCTTC
>TRBD1|16|TRBJ1-5|TRBV6-1|.
CASSDAHGTGYQPQHF
TGTGCCAGCAGTGACGCTCACGGGACAGGGTATCAGCCCCAGCATTTT
>.|13|TRBJ1-1|TRBV19|.
CASSMGGETEAFF
TGTGCCAGTAGTATGGGGGGTGAAACTGAAGCTTTCTTT
>TRBD2|14|TRBJ2-7|TRBV5-6|.
CASSFLLAGGEQYF
TGTGCCAGCAGCTTTTTACTAGCGGGCGGGGAGCAGTACTTC
>.|15|TRBJ1-2|TRBV28|.
CASSELKASNYGYTF
TGTGCCAGCAGCGAACTAAAAGCTTCTAACTATGGCTACACCTTC
>.|15|TRBJ2-3|TRBV6-6|.
CASSSTVVGTDTQYF
TGTGCCAGCAGTTCGACAGTCGTGGGCACAGATACGCAGTATTTT
>.|15|TRBJ1-1|TRBV29-1|few
CSVGFGGTGNTEAFF
TGCAGCGTTGGTTTTGGGGGGACGGGGAACACTGAAGCTTTCTTT
>.|15|TRBJ2-7|TRBV11-2|.
CASSSSVGSFDEQYF
TGTGCCAGCAGCTCCTCCGTTGGGAGTTTCGACGAGCAGTACTTC
>TRBD1|16|TRBJ1-2|TRBV6-6|.
CASSSLGQANNYGYTF
TGTGCCAGCAGCTCACTGGGACAGGCCAATAACTATGGCTACACCTTC
>.|13|TRBJ1-1|TRBV20-1|.
CSASKELNTEAFF
TGCAGTGCTAGTAAAGAACTGAACACTGAAGCTTTCTTT
>.|12|TRBJ2-7|TRBV18|.
CASSPPTYEQYF
TGTGCCAGCTCACCACCAACCTACGAGCAGTACTTC
>.|11|TRBJ2-7|TRBV12-3/TRBV12-4|.
CASSQGCEQYF
TGTGCCAGCAGCCAGGGCTGCGAGCAGTACTTC
>.|16|TRBJ2-1|TRBV24-1|.
CATSDKGTSSYNEQFF
TGTGCCACCAGTGATAAGGGCACTAGCTCCTACAATGAGCAGTTCTTC
>.|16|TRBJ1-2|TRBV6-6|once
CASSYLGREVSYGYTF
TGTGCCAGCAGTTACCTGGGCCGAGAAGTTAGCTATGGCTACACCTTC
>TRBD1|14|TRBJ1-4|TRBV5-5|.
CASSPGTASGRLFF
TGTGCCAGCAGCCCGGGGACAGCTTCCGGACGGCTGTTTTTT
>.|16|TRBJ2-1|TRBV27|.
CASSITRVGTYNEQFF
TGTGCCAGCAGCATCACCAGGGTTGGGACCTACAATGAGCAGTTCTTC
>.|16|TRBJ1-1|TRBV7-3|once
CASSLLEPGKGTEAFF
TGTGCCAGCAGCTTATTGGAACCCGGGAAGGGGACTGAAGCTTTCTTT
>.|12|TRBJ2-5|TRBV10-3|.
CAISHSKETQYF
TGTGCCATCAGTCACAGTAAAGAGACCCAGTACTTC
>TRBD1|15|TRBJ1-2|TRBV9|.
CASSADRGQGGGYTF
TGTGCCAGCAGCGCGGACAGGGGGCAAGGAGGGGGCTACACCTTC
>.|16|TRBJ1-5|TRBV19|few
CASRTLAVGNNQPQHF
TGTGCCAGTCGGACCCTCGCCGTAGGGAACAATCAGCCCCAGCATTTT
>.|16|TRBJ2-3|TRBV19|.
CASSNFLRTSTDTQYF
TGTGCCAGTAGTAACTTTCTAAGAACTAGCACAGATACGCAGTATTTT
>.|13|TRBJ2-7|TRBV30|.
CAWSVGISYEQYF
TGTGCCTGGAGTGTGGGGATTTCCTACGAGCAGTACTTC
>.|16|TRBJ1-5|TRBV6-2/TRBV6-3|.
CASSYFPAGMFQPQHF
TGTGCCAGCAGTTACTTTCCGGCAGGGATGTTTCAGCCCCAGCATTTT
>.|11|TRBJ2-4|TRBV2|.
CASSDGGSEYF
TGTGCCAGCAGTGACGGGGGTTCGGAGTACTTC
>TRBD2|15|TRBJ2-1|TRBV6-2/TRBV6-3|.
CVSSYEGTSGHEQFF
TGTGTCAGCAGTTACGAGGGGACTAGCGGCCATGAGCAGTTCTTC
>.|12|TRBJ1-2|TRBV5-1|.
CASSSAGDGYTF
TGCGCCAGCAGCTCCGCAGGGGATGGCTACACCTTC
>TRBD1|15|TRBJ1-5|TRBV19|.
CASRAGTGGNQPQHF
TGTGCCAGTAGGGCCGGGACAGGGGGAAATCAGCCCCAGCATTTT
>.|14|TRBJ1-1|TRBV7-2|.
CASSPTDGGTEAFF
TGTGCCAGCAGCCCGACAGACGGGGGGACTGAAGCTTTCTTT
>TRBD1|16|TRBJ2-3|TRBV18|.
CASSPDRLPYTDTQYF
TGTGCCAGCTCACCGGACAGGCTCCCTTACACAGATACGCAGTATTTT
>TRBD1|16|TRBJ1-6|TRBV5-1|once
CASSRTRGRDGSPLHF
TGCGCCAGCAGCCGAACCAGGGGGCGAGATGGTTCACCCCTCCACTTT
>TRBD2|15|TRBJ2-3|TRBV5-1|.
CASSRTSGVSDTQYF
TGCGCCAGCAGCAGGACTAGCGGCGTTTCAGATACGCAGTATTTT
>.|15|TRBJ1-1|TRBV5-1|.
CASSLAPDLNTEAFF
TGCGCCAGCAGCTTGGCCCCAGATCTAAACACTGAAGCTTTCTTT
>.|17|TRBJ2-7|TRBV15|.
CATSRAANRDLAHEQYF
TGTGCCACCAGCAGAGCTGCTAACAGGGACCTGGCCCACGAGCAGTACTTC
>.|12|TRBJ1-2|TRBV28|once
CASSFENYGYTF
TGTGCCAGCAGTTTTGAGAACTATGGCTACACCTTC
>.|15|TRBJ1-2|TRBV23-1|.
CASSQSPGPNYGYTF
TGCGCCAGCAGTCAATCCCCGGGGCCTAACTATGGCTACACCTTC
>TRBD1|19|TRBJ2-3|TRBV11-2|.
CASSLSRTGGSGAIDTQYF
TGTGCCAGCAGCTTATCTCGGACAGGGGGCAGCGGGGCGATCGATACGCAGTATTTT